This TCR beta chain was profiled in a study of T cell clones after liver transplantation. About the study: Draws occurred before transplant, before withdrawal, and after complete or failed withdrawal. Study results and caveats: The donor-reactive repertoire was only partly measurable in two subjects, lacking donor cells.

This clone was counted a single time. Its antigen is undetermined. J gave up 0 bases and V 6 bases, and 8 bases lay outside the gene matches. Germline V CDR1 and CDR2: LNHDA, SQIVND (reference sequence). The CDR3 contains 15 residues. The repertoire was sequenced with immunoSEQ multiplex PCR; TCRdb's copy has only in-frame clones and lacks some. Counted here are under 35,000 clones, 90% to 95% occurring once; the ten biggest clones make up 20% to 30%. This specimen was CD8+ T cells from blood, taken 12 months after liver transplant. The TCR originated in a human patient who received a liver transplant. Some of the T cells may derive from the graft donor. The rearrangement joins TRBV19 to TRBJ2-7; TRBD2 aligns across 7 bases. The CDR3 sequence: CASSPGLVASYEQYF. The CDR3 nucleotides read TGTGCCAGTAGCCCTGGACTAGTCGCCTCCTACGAGCAGTACTTC.